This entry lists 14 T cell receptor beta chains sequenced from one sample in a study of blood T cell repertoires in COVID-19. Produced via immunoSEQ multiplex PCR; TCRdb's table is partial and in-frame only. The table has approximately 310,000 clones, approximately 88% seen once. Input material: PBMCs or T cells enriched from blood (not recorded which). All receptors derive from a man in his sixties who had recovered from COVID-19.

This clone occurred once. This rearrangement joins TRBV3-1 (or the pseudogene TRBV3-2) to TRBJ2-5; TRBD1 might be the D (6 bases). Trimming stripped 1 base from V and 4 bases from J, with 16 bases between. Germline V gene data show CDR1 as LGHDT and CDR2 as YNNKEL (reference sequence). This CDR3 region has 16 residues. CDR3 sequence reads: CASSQGTRQGLETQYF. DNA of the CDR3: TGTGCCAGCAGCCAAGGGACCCGGCAGGGGCTAGAGACCCAGTACTTC.

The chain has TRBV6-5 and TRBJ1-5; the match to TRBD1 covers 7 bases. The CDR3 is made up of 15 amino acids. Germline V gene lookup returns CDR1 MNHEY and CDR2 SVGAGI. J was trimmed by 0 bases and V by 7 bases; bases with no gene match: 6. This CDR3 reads CASKGGTASNQPQHF. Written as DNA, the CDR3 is TGTGCCAGCAAAGGCGGGACAGCTAGCAATCAGCCCCAGCATTTT.

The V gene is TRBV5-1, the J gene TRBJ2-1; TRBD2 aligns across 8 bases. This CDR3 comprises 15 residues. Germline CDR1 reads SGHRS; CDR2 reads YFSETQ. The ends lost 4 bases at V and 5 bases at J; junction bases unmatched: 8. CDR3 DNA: TGCGCCAGCAGCCTCATAGCGGGAAGCGACAATGAGCAGTTCTTC. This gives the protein CASSLIAGSDNEQFF.

The CDR3 protein is CASSLTSGIAYEQYF. The CDR3 DNA is TGCGCCAGCAGCTTAACTAGCGGGATAGCTTACGAGCAGTACTTC. The chain is built from TRBV5-1 and TRBJ2-7; 10 bases match TRBD2. Germline CDR1 and CDR2: SGHRS and YFSETQ. Trimming at V came to 2 bases and at J to 4 bases, leaving 6 bases not matched to a gene. CDR3 length equals 15 residues. Using reference TRBV5-1 and TRBJ2-7 for the parts outside the CDR3, the full variable domain is KAGVTQTPRYLIKTRGQQVTLSCSPISGHRSVSWYQQTPGQGLQFLFEYFSETQRNKGNFPGRFSGRQFSNSRSEMNVSTLELGDSALYLCASSLTSGIAYEQYFGPGTRLTVT.

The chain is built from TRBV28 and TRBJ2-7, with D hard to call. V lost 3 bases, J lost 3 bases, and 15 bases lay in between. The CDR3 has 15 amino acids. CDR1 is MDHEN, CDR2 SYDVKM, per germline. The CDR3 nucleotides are TGTGCCAGCAGTTTTGATCGGAGAGCCCTCTACGAGCAGTACTTC. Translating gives CASSFDRRALYEQYF.

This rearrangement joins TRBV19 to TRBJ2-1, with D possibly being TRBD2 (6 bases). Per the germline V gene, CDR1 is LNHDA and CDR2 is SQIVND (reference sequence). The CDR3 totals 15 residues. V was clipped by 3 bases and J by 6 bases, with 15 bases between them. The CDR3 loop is CASSMIKAGINEQFF. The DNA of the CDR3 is TGTGCCAGTAGTATGATAAAGGCGGGAATCAATGAGCAGTTCTTC.

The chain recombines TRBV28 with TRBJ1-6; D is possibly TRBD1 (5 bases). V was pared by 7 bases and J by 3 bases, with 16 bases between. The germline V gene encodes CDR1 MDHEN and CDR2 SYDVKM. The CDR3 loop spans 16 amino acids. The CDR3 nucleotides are TGTGCCAGCACCCTGGGAGGGGCAAACTATAATTCACCCCTCCACTTT. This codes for CASTLGGANYNSPLHF.

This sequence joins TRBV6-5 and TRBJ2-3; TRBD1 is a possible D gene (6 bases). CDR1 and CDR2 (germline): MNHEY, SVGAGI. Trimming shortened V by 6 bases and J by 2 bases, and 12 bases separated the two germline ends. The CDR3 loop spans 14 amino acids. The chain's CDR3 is CASRTNRDTDTQYF. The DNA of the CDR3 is TGTGCCAGCAGAACCAACAGGGACACAGATACGCAGTATTTT.

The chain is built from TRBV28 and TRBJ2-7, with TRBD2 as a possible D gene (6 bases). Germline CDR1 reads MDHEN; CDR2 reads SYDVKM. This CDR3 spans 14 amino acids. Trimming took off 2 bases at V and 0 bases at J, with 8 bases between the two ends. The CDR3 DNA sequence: TGTGCCAGCAGTTTAGCCGGGAGCTCCTACGAGCAGTACTTC. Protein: CASSLAGSSYEQYF.

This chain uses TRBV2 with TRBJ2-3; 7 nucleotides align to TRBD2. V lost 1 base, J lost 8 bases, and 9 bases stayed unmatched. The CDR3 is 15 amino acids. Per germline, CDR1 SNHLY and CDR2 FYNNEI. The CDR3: CASSEGAGRAVTQYF. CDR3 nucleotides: TGTGCCAGCAGTGAAGGAGCGGGACGGGCGGTTACGCAGTATTTT.

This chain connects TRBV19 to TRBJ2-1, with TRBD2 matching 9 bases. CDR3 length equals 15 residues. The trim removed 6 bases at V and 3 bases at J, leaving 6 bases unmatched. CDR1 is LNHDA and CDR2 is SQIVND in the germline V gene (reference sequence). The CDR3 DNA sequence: TGTGCCAGTAGGGTCGCAGCGGGAGGCTACAATGAGCAGTTCTTC. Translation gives CASRVAAGGYNEQFF.

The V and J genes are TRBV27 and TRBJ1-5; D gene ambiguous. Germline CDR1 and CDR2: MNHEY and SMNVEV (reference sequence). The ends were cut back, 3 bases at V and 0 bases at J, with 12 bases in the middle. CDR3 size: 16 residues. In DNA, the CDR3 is TGTGCCAGCAGTTTTGGTCGACACCTTAGCAATCAGCCCCAGCATTTT. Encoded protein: CASSFGRHLSNQPQHF.

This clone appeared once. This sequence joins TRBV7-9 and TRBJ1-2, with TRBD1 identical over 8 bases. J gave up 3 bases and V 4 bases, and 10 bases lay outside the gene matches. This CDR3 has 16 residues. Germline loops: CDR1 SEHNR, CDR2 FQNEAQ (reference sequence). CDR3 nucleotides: TGTGCCAGCAGCTCGGTAGCAACGGACAGGGACTATGGCTACACCTTC. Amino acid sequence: CASSSVATDRDYGYTF.

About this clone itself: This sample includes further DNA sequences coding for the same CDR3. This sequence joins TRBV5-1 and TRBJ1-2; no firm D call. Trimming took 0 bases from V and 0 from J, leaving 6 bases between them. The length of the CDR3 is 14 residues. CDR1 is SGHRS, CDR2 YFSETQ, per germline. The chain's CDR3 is CASSLVSANYGYTF. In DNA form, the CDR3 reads TGCGCCAGCAGCTTGGTTTCAGCTAACTATGGCTACACCTTC.